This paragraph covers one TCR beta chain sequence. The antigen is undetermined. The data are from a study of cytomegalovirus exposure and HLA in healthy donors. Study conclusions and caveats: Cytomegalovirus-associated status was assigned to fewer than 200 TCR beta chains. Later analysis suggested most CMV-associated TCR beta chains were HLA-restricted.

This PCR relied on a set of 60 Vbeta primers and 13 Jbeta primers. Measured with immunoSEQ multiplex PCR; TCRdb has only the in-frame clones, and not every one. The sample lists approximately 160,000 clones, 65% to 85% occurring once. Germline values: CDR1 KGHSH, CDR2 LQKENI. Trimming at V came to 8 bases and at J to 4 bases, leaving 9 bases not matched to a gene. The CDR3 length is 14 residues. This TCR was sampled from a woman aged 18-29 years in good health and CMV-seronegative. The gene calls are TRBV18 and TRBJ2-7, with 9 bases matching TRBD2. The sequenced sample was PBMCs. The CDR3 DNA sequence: TGTGCCAGCAAGGGTAGCGGGAGAGGGTACGAGCAGTACTTC. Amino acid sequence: CASKGSGRGYEQYF.